The entry below gives a single T cell receptor (beta chain) sequence along with its context. This clone's antigen is unknown. No much larger clone exists at a distance of one base, and base qualities are not known. Collaborating institutions collected whole blood in K2EDTA tubes following their own protocols. Collaborator samples were shipped for TCRbeta analysis as frozen whole blood, isolated PBMCs, or DNA extracted from either sample type. This record belongs to a study of blood T cell repertoires in COVID-19 (dated by TCRdb to 2020 to 2021). For the study in its entirety: Samples covering the acute and convalescent phases of COVID-19 were provided by collaborators in the United States, Italy and Spain. The prospective study material was composed of cDNA or gDNA derived from T cells, B-cell-depleted T cells, or PBMCs. The dataset comprised deeply sampled blood TCRbeta repertoires from subjects exposed to, actively infected with, or recovered from COVID-19. The repertoires were released in a freely available public database intended as a resource for research on the immune response to SARS-CoV-2. The samples were drawn from two sources: the first 160 participants of the ongoing ImmuneRACE study, and 1,200 or so subjects contributed by 6 global collaborators. Sample metadata almost always included a de-identified subject ID, COVID-19 status, age in years and sex. Where HLA class I and class II types were available, the types were taken from metadata supplied by the sample provider, not from assay-based typing.

Study-level results and caveats: The amount of clinical and demographic metadata varied by source and participant and was provided uncurated.

The immunoSEQ Assay, a bias-controlled multiplex PCR, was used to amplify TCRbeta CDR3 regions from genomic DNA. On the study's bioinformatics: Nucleated cell counts per sample were estimated from amplification of reference gene primers within the assay. Sequence reads were collapsed and filtered to measure the absolute abundance of every unique TCRbeta CDR3 rearrangement. For each sample, productive Simpson clonality was calculated as the square root of Simpson's diversity index across productive rearrangements. TCRdb's version of the immuneACCESS table is confined to in-frame rearrangements and falls short of the full clone set. An unresolved V gene accounts for under half of the shortfall where checked; the remainder is of unknown origin. V and J calls and clone size are given by that table; D and trimming were obtained from the DNA. This sample has 95,000 to 100,000 clones in its table, and roughly 85% of those were observed once. In total, the top ten clones hold about 1.8% of the sample.

There are 15 amino acids in the CDR3, from cysteine to phenylalanine inclusive. Only the CDR3 part of the read is kept: 45 bases, read in frame from the first base. As encoded in the germline V gene, CDR1 is SGHTA while CDR2 is FQGTGA. After removal of 1 base from V and 0 bases from J, the junction retains 3 bases not matched to a gene. The chain couples TRBV7-3 to TRBJ2-7, and 7 junctional nucleotides match TRBD1. The sample comprised peripheral blood. The clonotype was recovered from a woman aged 70-85 years with active or convalescent COVID-19. This receptor carries the CDR3 CASSLRGGDSYEQYF. DNA sequence: TGTGCCAGCAGCTTAAGAGGGGGCGACTCCTACGAGCAGTACTTC.